The rows below give T cell receptor beta chains drawn from one sample of a study of shared clonotypes between healthy human individuals. Measured with immunoSEQ multiplex PCR; TCRdb has only the in-frame clones, and not every one. The profile shows about 600,000 clones, roughly 97% of them singletons. Sequencing was performed on naive CD4+ T cells sorted from blood. The receptors derive from a woman in her 30s in good health. CDR3s include the opening cysteine and the closing phenylalanine or tryptophan. A D gene is named only where the DNA matches it firmly. For some rows the clone size is stated as once, few or many, or as a class when expanded; others skip it.

j_gene: TRBJ2-7
v_gene: TRBV28
d_gene: NA
abundance: NA
CDR3aa: CASRTPQGNSYEQYF
CDR3nt: TGTGCCAGCAGAACGCCACAGGGAAACTCCTACGAGCAGTACTTC

j_gene: TRBJ2-1
v_gene: TRBV19
d_gene: TRBD2
abundance: NA
CDR3aa: CASQKTSLSYNEQFF
CDR3nt: TGTGCCAGTCAAAAGACTAGCCTTTCCTACAATGAGCAGTTCTTC

j_gene: TRBJ2-3
v_gene: TRBV9
d_gene: TRBD2
abundance: NA
CDR3aa: CASSVGASGFTDTQYF
CDR3nt: TGTGCCAGCAGCGTAGGTGCTAGCGGGTTCACAGATACGCAGTATTTT

j_gene: TRBJ2-5
v_gene: TRBV6-1
d_gene: NA
abundance: few
CDR3aa: CASSHTTYQETQYF
CDR3nt: TGTGCCAGCAGCCATACAACGTACCAAGAGACCCAGTACTTC

j_gene: TRBJ2-7
v_gene: TRBV28
d_gene: TRBD1
abundance: NA
CDR3aa: CASDNGRGQGAYEQYF
CDR3nt: TGTGCCAGCGACAACGGACGGGGACAGGGGGCGTACGAGCAGTACTTC

j_gene: TRBJ1-1
v_gene: TRBV21-1
d_gene: NA
abundance: NA
CDR3aa: CASSTDRSRNGTEAFF
CDR3nt: TGTGCCAGCAGCACCGACAGGTCCCGAAATGGCACTGAAGCTTTCTTT

j_gene: TRBJ1-2
v_gene: TRBV25-1
d_gene: NA
abundance: few
CDR3aa: CASRFSYGYTF
CDR3nt: TGTGCCAGCAGGTTCTCCTATGGCTACACCTTC

j_gene: TRBJ2-2
v_gene: TRBV7-9
d_gene: NA
abundance: NA
CDR3aa: CASSLDLKPRLVFF
CDR3nt: TGTGCCAGCAGCTTAGACCTAAAACCCCGGTTGGTGTTTTTT

j_gene: TRBJ1-6
v_gene: TRBV2
d_gene: NA
abundance: NA
CDR3aa: CASSEVSRGDSPLHF
CDR3nt: TGTGCCAGCAGTGAGGTCAGCAGGGGAGATTCACCCCTCCACTTT

j_gene: TRBJ2-1
v_gene: TRBV5-1
d_gene: TRBD2
abundance: NA
CDR3aa: CASSLAGAVGEQFF
CDR3nt: TGCGCCAGCAGCTTAGCGGGAGCGGTCGGTGAGCAGTTCTTC

j_gene: TRBJ2-1
v_gene: TRBV29-1
d_gene: NA
abundance: NA
CDR3aa: CSGTSVLYGNEQFF
CDR3nt: TGCAGCGGCACATCTGTCCTATATGGCAATGAGCAGTTCTTC

j_gene: TRBJ1-1
v_gene: TRBV2
d_gene: NA
abundance: NA
CDR3aa: CASSNREAFF
CDR3nt: TGTGCCAGCAGTAACAGGGAGGCTTTCTTT

j_gene: TRBJ1-5
v_gene: TRBV19
d_gene: TRBD1
abundance: NA
CDR3aa: CASSINRGRTQPQHF
CDR3nt: TGTGCCAGTAGTATAAACAGGGGTAGGACTCAGCCCCAGCATTTT

j_gene: TRBJ2-3
v_gene: TRBV2
d_gene: NA
abundance: NA
CDR3aa: CASSYDLKTDTQYF
CDR3nt: TGTGCCAGCAGTTACGACTTGAAGACAGATACGCAGTATTTT

j_gene: TRBJ2-1
v_gene: TRBV5-1
d_gene: TRBD2
abundance: NA
CDR3aa: CASSLNSGSYNEQFF
CDR3nt: TGCGCCAGCAGCCTAAATAGCGGGAGTTACAATGAGCAGTTCTTC

j_gene: TRBJ2-7
v_gene: TRBV5-1
d_gene: TRBD2
abundance: NA
CDR3aa: CASSFTSGSSYEQYF
CDR3nt: TGCGCCAGCAGCTTTACTAGCGGGAGCTCCTACGAGCAGTACTTC

j_gene: TRBJ2-6
v_gene: TRBV5-1
d_gene: NA
abundance: NA
CDR3aa: CASSLGIDRSSGANVLTF
CDR3nt: TGCGCCAGCAGCTTGGGAATCGACAGGAGCTCTGGGGCCAACGTCCTGACTTTC

j_gene: TRBJ2-7
v_gene: TRBV5-4
d_gene: NA
abundance: NA
CDR3aa: CASSQGVGRASYEQYF
CDR3nt: TGTGCCAGCAGCCAAGGGGTCGGCAGAGCCTCCTACGAGCAGTACTTC

j_gene: TRBJ2-7
v_gene: TRBV2
d_gene: NA
abundance: NA
CDR3aa: CASTTNGAWGEQYF
CDR3nt: TGTGCCAGCACTACCAACGGGGCCTGGGGCGAGCAGTACTTC

j_gene: TRBJ2-5
v_gene: TRBV10-1
d_gene: NA
abundance: NA
CDR3aa: CASGSWETQYF
CDR3nt: TGCGCCAGCGGGAGTTGGGAGACCCAGTACTTC

j_gene: TRBJ1-2
v_gene: TRBV6-1
d_gene: TRBD1
abundance: NA
CDR3aa: CASSLTGDNVYTF
CDR3nt: TGTGCCAGCAGTTTGACAGGGGATAATGTCTACACCTTC

j_gene: TRBJ2-2
v_gene: TRBV6-1
d_gene: TRBD2
abundance: NA
CDR3aa: CASSEGRMCGSGRFGGELFF
CDR3nt: TGTGCCAGCAGTGAAGGACGTATGTGTGGTAGCGGGAGGTTTGGCGGGGAGCTGTTTTTT

j_gene: TRBJ2-1
v_gene: TRBV7-8
d_gene: NA
abundance: NA
CDR3aa: CASSLGVPPGEQFF
CDR3nt: TGTGCCAGCAGCCTCGGGGTTCCCCCGGGGGAGCAGTTCTTC

j_gene: TRBJ2-1
v_gene: TRBV29-1
d_gene: TRBD2
abundance: NA
CDR3aa: CSASGSIYNEQFF
CDR3nt: TGCAGCGCTAGCGGGAGTATTTACAATGAGCAGTTCTTC

j_gene: TRBJ1-4
v_gene: TRBV21-1
d_gene: NA
abundance: NA
CDR3aa: CASSKEAKTCSATNEKLFF
CDR3nt: TGTGCCAGCAGCAAAGAGGCAAAAACTTGTTCGGCAACTAATGAAAAACTGTTTTTT

j_gene: TRBJ2-1
v_gene: TRBV29-1
d_gene: TRBD1
abundance: NA
CDR3aa: CSGRGQGRGRGLNEQFF
CDR3nt: TGCAGCGGACGAGGACAGGGGAGAGGGAGGGGGCTCAATGAGCAGTTCTTC

j_gene: TRBJ1-5
v_gene: TRBV7-8
d_gene: TRBD1
abundance: NA
CDR3aa: CASSLDRGTSNQPQHF
CDR3nt: TGTGCCAGCAGCTTAGACAGGGGAACTAGCAATCAGCCCCAGCATTTT

j_gene: TRBJ2-3
v_gene: TRBV5-8
d_gene: TRBD2
abundance: NA
CDR3aa: CASSSGGLYADTQYF
CDR3nt: TGTGCCAGCAGCTCGGGGGGGCTTTACGCAGATACGCAGTATTTT

j_gene: TRBJ1-4
v_gene: TRBV28
d_gene: NA
abundance: NA
CDR3aa: CASRKGRNEKLFF
CDR3nt: TGTGCCAGCCGTAAGGGACGTAATGAAAAACTGTTTTTT

j_gene: TRBJ2-2
v_gene: TRBV28
d_gene: TRBD1
abundance: NA
CDR3aa: CASSPFPGTGFRRSGELFF
CDR3nt: TGTGCCAGCAGTCCCTTCCCCGGGACAGGGTTTCGTCGGAGCGGGGAGCTGTTTTTT

j_gene: TRBJ2-7
v_gene: TRBV7-2
d_gene: NA
abundance: NA
CDR3aa: CASSLGGTLSYEQYF
CDR3nt: TGTGCCAGCAGCTTAGGCGGGACCCTTTCCTACGAGCAGTACTTC

j_gene: TRBJ2-5
v_gene: TRBV5-5
d_gene: NA
abundance: NA
CDR3aa: CASSRGLGETQYF
CDR3nt: TGTGCCAGCAGCCGCGGACTGGGAGAGACCCAGTACTTC

j_gene: TRBJ2-7
v_gene: TRBV29-1
d_gene: NA
abundance: NA
CDR3aa: CSVEDIEQYF
CDR3nt: TGCAGCGTGGAGGACATCGAGCAGTACTTC

j_gene: TRBJ2-7
v_gene: TRBV27
d_gene: TRBD1
abundance: once
CDR3aa: CASSLFRGQGLGEQYF
CDR3nt: TGTGCCAGCAGTTTATTTCGGGGACAGGGGTTAGGAGAGCAGTACTTC

j_gene: TRBJ2-7
v_gene: TRBV28
d_gene: NA
abundance: NA
CDR3aa: CASSLDVYEQYF
CDR3nt: TGTGCCAGCAGTTTGGACGTCTACGAGCAGTACTTC

j_gene: TRBJ1-1
v_gene: TRBV2
d_gene: TRBD1
abundance: NA
CDR3aa: CASSRDRGTEAFF
CDR3nt: TGTGCCAGCAGTCGTGACAGGGGCACTGAAGCTTTCTTT

j_gene: TRBJ2-1
v_gene: TRBV2
d_gene: TRBD2
abundance: NA
CDR3aa: CASTSGSKGGNEQFF
CDR3nt: TGTGCCAGTACTAGCGGTTCTAAAGGGGGCAATGAGCAGTTCTTC

j_gene: TRBJ2-7
v_gene: TRBV9
d_gene: TRBD2
abundance: NA
CDR3aa: CASSVGNPGLAASYEQYF
CDR3nt: TGTGCCAGCAGCGTAGGCAATCCCGGACTAGCGGCCTCCTACGAGCAGTACTTC

j_gene: TRBJ2-6
v_gene: TRBV19
d_gene: NA
abundance: NA
CDR3aa: CASSPDSLLRGANVLTF
CDR3nt: TGTGCCAGTAGTCCGGACAGTCTTCTAAGGGGGGCCAACGTCCTGACTTTC

j_gene: TRBJ1-6
v_gene: TRBV28
d_gene: TRBD1
abundance: once
CDR3aa: CASSLFRGNSPLHF
CDR3nt: TGTGCCAGCAGTTTATTCAGGGGGAATTCACCCCTCCACTTT

j_gene: TRBJ1-3
v_gene: TRBV13
d_gene: NA
abundance: NA
CDR3aa: CASSLEGSGNTIYF
CDR3nt: TGTGCCAGCAGCCTTGAGGGATCTGGAAACACCATATATTTT

j_gene: TRBJ2-7
v_gene: TRBV25-1
d_gene: TRBD2
abundance: NA
CDR3aa: CASSDSPCGRNEQYF
CDR3nt: TGTGCCAGCAGTGACTCCCCTTGCGGGAGGAACGAGCAGTACTTC

j_gene: TRBJ1-1
v_gene: TRBV18
d_gene: NA
abundance: NA
CDR3aa: CASSPQARNRGNTEAFF
CDR3nt: TGTGCCAGCTCACCTCAAGCCCGAAACCGGGGGAACACTGAAGCTTTCTTT